This is a list of T cell receptor beta chains from one sample in a study of Tregs in tolerant kidney transplant recipients. Generated by immunoSEQ multiplex PCR, the TCRdb table keeps only in-frame clones and is missing some. Altogether 85,000 to 100,000 clones are present, 90% to 95% being singletons, with the ten largest covering 0.46%. The sequencing here drew on CD4+ T cells from blood, taken before the transplant. These receptors all stem from a human donor who received a combined kidney and bone marrow transplant. The CDR3 runs from the conserved cysteine through the conserved F or W. The D gene is left open where the match is weak. Size values are once, few and many counts, or a class for expanded clones, and some rows have none.

d_gene: TRBD2; abundance: .; j_gene: TRBJ2-3; v_gene: TRBV4-2; CDR3nt: TGTGCCAGCAGCCAAGACCTTCTAGCGGGGGGCGCCACAGATACGCAGTATTTT; CDR3aa: CASSQDLLAGGATDTQYF
d_gene: TRBD2; abundance: .; j_gene: TRBJ2-3; v_gene: TRBV9; CDR3nt: TGTGCCAGCAGCGTAGGGGCGGGGGAAACAGATACGCAGTATTTT; CDR3aa: CASSVGAGETDTQYF
d_gene: .; abundance: once; j_gene: TRBJ1-3; v_gene: TRBV4-3; CDR3nt: TGCGCCAGCAGCCAAGAGTTTCCGGGGGACACCATATATTTT; CDR3aa: CASSQEFPGDTIYF
d_gene: .; abundance: .; j_gene: TRBJ1-2; v_gene: TRBV27; CDR3nt: TGTGCCAGCAGTTTTCGGGGGGCCTATGGCTACACCTTC; CDR3aa: CASSFRGAYGYTF
d_gene: .; abundance: .; j_gene: TRBJ2-7; v_gene: TRBV30; CDR3nt: TGTGCCTGGAGTAGAGATTCCTACGAGCAGTACTTC; CDR3aa: CAWSRDSYEQYF
d_gene: .; abundance: .; j_gene: TRBJ2-7; v_gene: TRBV7-3; CDR3nt: TGTGCCAGCAGCTTAGGGGCCCATCCTTCCTACGAGCAGTACTTC; CDR3aa: CASSLGAHPSYEQYF
d_gene: TRBD1; abundance: .; j_gene: TRBJ1-1; v_gene: TRBV23-1; CDR3nt: TGCGCCAGCTTGTTACGCCGATTCAGGGGGCGGGCCACTGAAGCTTTCTTT; CDR3aa: CASLLRRFRGRATEAFF
d_gene: TRBD1; abundance: .; j_gene: TRBJ2-1; v_gene: TRBV7-6; CDR3nt: TGTGCCAGCAGCTTCCACACATCTTTTTTGGGACAGGGGTCCTACAATGAGCAGTTCTTC; CDR3aa: CASSFHTSFLGQGSYNEQFF
d_gene: .; abundance: .; j_gene: TRBJ2-5; v_gene: TRBV2; CDR3nt: TGTGCCAGCATGAGTCCTCTCAACTCCCTTCAAGAGACCCAGTACTTC; CDR3aa: CASMSPLNSLQETQYF
d_gene: TRBD2; abundance: .; j_gene: TRBJ2-2; v_gene: TRBV2; CDR3nt: TGTGCCAGCGGGGGGGCCGGGGAGCTGTTTTTT; CDR3aa: CASGGAGELFF
d_gene: TRBD2; abundance: .; j_gene: TRBJ2-7; v_gene: TRBV10-3; CDR3nt: TGTGCCATCAGCGGGACTAGCGGAAGGACCTACGAGCAGTACTTC; CDR3aa: CAISGTSGRTYEQYF
d_gene: TRBD2; abundance: .; j_gene: TRBJ2-2; v_gene: TRBV11-3; CDR3nt: TGTGCCAGCAGCCTCGGACTAGCGGGAGGGAAGGAGCTGTTTTTT; CDR3aa: CASSLGLAGGKELFF
d_gene: .; abundance: .; j_gene: TRBJ2-7; v_gene: TRBV28; CDR3nt: TGTGCCAGTAAGAATTCGGGACACGACTTATCATACGAGCAGTACTTC; CDR3aa: CASKNSGHDLSYEQYF
d_gene: .; abundance: .; j_gene: TRBJ2-7; v_gene: TRBV2; CDR3nt: TGTGCCAGCAGTTACTCCGGCGAGCAGTACTTC; CDR3aa: CASSYSGEQYF
d_gene: .; abundance: .; j_gene: TRBJ1-3; v_gene: TRBV7-2; CDR3nt: TGTGCCAGCAGCTCAGGCGAAGGGGCTGGAAACACCATATATTTT; CDR3aa: CASSSGEGAGNTIYF
d_gene: TRBD1; abundance: .; j_gene: TRBJ2-4; v_gene: TRBV7-2; CDR3nt: TGTGCCAGCAGCTACCCCGGGACAGGGGGCATTCAGTACTTC; CDR3aa: CASSYPGTGGIQYF
d_gene: TRBD1; abundance: .; j_gene: TRBJ1-2; v_gene: TRBV9; CDR3nt: TGTGCCAGCAGCGTACCAGGGGGCGCGAATGGCTACACCTTC; CDR3aa: CASSVPGGANGYTF
d_gene: .; abundance: .; j_gene: TRBJ1-4; v_gene: TRBV7-2; CDR3nt: TGTGCCAGCAGCCGGGCAGGGAACGTTGAAAAACTGTTTTTT; CDR3aa: CASSRAGNVEKLFF
d_gene: TRBD1; abundance: .; j_gene: TRBJ2-7; v_gene: TRBV5-1; CDR3nt: TGCGCCAGCAGCTCACAGGGGGCTGTCGAGCAGTACTTC; CDR3aa: CASSSQGAVEQYF
d_gene: TRBD1; abundance: .; j_gene: TRBJ1-1; v_gene: TRBV5-1; CDR3nt: TGCGCCAGCAGCTTGAGACAGGGGCCGAATCTGAACACTGAAGCTTTCTTT; CDR3aa: CASSLRQGPNLNTEAFF
d_gene: TRBD2; abundance: once; j_gene: TRBJ2-3; v_gene: TRBV6-1; CDR3nt: TGTGCCAGCAGTGGGAAACTAGCGTTTGTGGGCACAGATACGCAGTATTTT; CDR3aa: CASSGKLAFVGTDTQYF
d_gene: .; abundance: .; j_gene: TRBJ1-5; v_gene: TRBV2; CDR3nt: TGTGCCAGCAGCCAGGGCTTTAATTATCAGCCCCAGCATTTT; CDR3aa: CASSQGFNYQPQHF
d_gene: .; abundance: .; j_gene: TRBJ1-5; v_gene: TRBV2; CDR3nt: TGTGCCAGCAGTGGGACAAGAAATCAGCCCCAGCATTTT; CDR3aa: CASSGTRNQPQHF
d_gene: .; abundance: .; j_gene: TRBJ1-2; v_gene: TRBV18; CDR3nt: TGTGCCAGCTCACCAGGAGCCTCCGGTGGCTACACCTTC; CDR3aa: CASSPGASGGYTF
d_gene: TRBD1; abundance: .; j_gene: TRBJ1-5; v_gene: TRBV10-3; CDR3nt: TGTGCCATCAGTGAACAGGGGCAAAATCAGCCCCAGCATTTT; CDR3aa: CAISEQGQNQPQHF
d_gene: .; abundance: .; j_gene: TRBJ2-2; v_gene: TRBV7-8; CDR3nt: TGTGCCAGCAGCTTTTCCCCGCGGTCGAACACCGGGGAGCTGTTTTTT; CDR3aa: CASSFSPRSNTGELFF
d_gene: .; abundance: .; j_gene: TRBJ2-1; v_gene: TRBV10-3; CDR3nt: TGTGCCATCAGTGAGTCATCGACAGACTACAATGAGCAGTTCTTC; CDR3aa: CAISESSTDYNEQFF
d_gene: .; abundance: once; j_gene: TRBJ1-1; v_gene: TRBV28; CDR3nt: TGTGCCAGCAGTTCGGATTGGAGGCGGAACACTGAAGCTTTCTTT; CDR3aa: CASSSDWRRNTEAFF